A selection of T cell receptor beta chains follows, all from one sample in a study of blood T cell repertoires in COVID-19. Method: immunoSEQ multiplex PCR; TCRdb's copy keeps in-frame clones and lacks some. The sample lists some 310,000 clones, roughly 84% occurring once. The source material was peripheral blood. These receptors were obtained from a man in his fifties with active or convalescent COVID-19. Each CDR3 is given with its conserved first and last residue. The D gene is left open where the match is weak. Clone size is given for some rows only: seen once, a few or many times, or a class if the clone is expanded.

size,D,V,J,CDR3,DNA
NA,TRBD1,TRBV6-5,TRBJ2-1,CASRTGGANNEQFF,TGTGCCAGCAGGACAGGGGGCGCGAATAATGAGCAGTTCTTC
NA,NA,TRBV5-5,TRBJ2-7,CASSLASGGGYEQYF,TGTGCCAGCAGCTTGGCCAGTGGGGGCGGGTACGAGCAGTACTTC
NA,NA,TRBV7-3,TRBJ2-7,CASSLQASRRYEQYF,TGTGCCAGCAGCTTACAAGCTTCTCGTCGCTACGAGCAGTACTTC
NA,NA,TRBV30,TRBJ2-6,CAWTAGANVLTF,TGTGCCTGGACGGCTGGGGCCAACGTCCTGACTTTC
NA,TRBD1,TRBV4-2,TRBJ2-1,CASSQEYRGTVNNEQFF,TGTGCCAGCAGCCAAGAGTACAGGGGGACAGTAAACAATGAGCAGTTCTTC
NA,TRBD1,TRBV5-1,TRBJ2-2,CASSSGQGSGELFF,TGCGCCAGCAGCTCCGGACAGGGATCGGGGGAGCTGTTTTTT
NA,NA,TRBV6-1,TRBJ1-2,CASSDPSTGRGYGYTF,TGTGCCAGCAGTGACCCCTCGACTGGACGGGGCTATGGCTACACCTTC
NA,NA,TRBV28,TRBJ1-1,CASSLQWKGVGTEAFF,TGTGCCAGCAGTTTGCAGTGGAAAGGGGTGGGTACTGAAGCTTTCTTT
NA,TRBD2,TRBV19,TRBJ2-3,CASSSTSGRGTDTQYF,TGTGCCAGTAGTTCGACTAGCGGGAGGGGGACAGATACGCAGTATTTT
once,TRBD1,TRBV18,TRBJ1-3,CASSLSPGQRYSGNTIYF,TGTGCCAGCTCACTTAGCCCGGGACAGAGATATTCTGGAAACACCATATATTTT
NA,TRBD1,TRBV18,TRBJ2-7,CASSPDRARTYEQYF,TGTGCCAGCTCACCCGACAGGGCAAGGACCTACGAGCAGTACTTC
NA,TRBD1,TRBV10-3,TRBJ1-1,CAISSDRENTEAFF,TGTGCCATCAGTTCGGACAGGGAGAACACTGAAGCTTTCTTT
NA,TRBD1,TRBV3-1/TRBV3-2,TRBJ1-1,CASSHTGQGNTEAFF,TGTGCCAGCAGCCATACGGGACAGGGGAACACTGAAGCTTTCTTT
few,NA,TRBV6-6,TRBJ1-1,CASSPGGSTEAFF,TGTGCCAGCAGCCCGGGCGGGAGCACTGAAGCTTTCTTT
NA,NA,TRBV2,TRBJ1-6,CASRRAPSSYNSPLHF,TGTGCCAGCCGCCGAGCCCCGAGCTCCTATAATTCACCCCTCCACTTT
NA,NA,TRBV19,TRBJ1-5,CASSIEQNSNQPQHF,TGTGCCAGTAGTATAGAACAGAATAGCAATCAGCCCCAGCATTTT
NA,TRBD2,TRBV7-8,TRBJ2-7,CASSLRGLAGNEQYF,TGTGCCAGCAGCTTAAGGGGCCTAGCGGGAAACGAGCAGTACTTC
NA,TRBD1,TRBV10-3,TRBJ1-4,CATGWGQGNEKLFF,TGTGCCACTGGATGGGGACAGGGAAATGAAAAACTGTTTTTT
NA,TRBD1,TRBV2,TRBJ1-1,CASSTDRVVEAFF,TGTGCCAGCAGCACTGACAGGGTTGTTGAAGCTTTCTTT
once,TRBD1,TRBV28,TRBJ1-2,CASSLDRGRIYYGYTF,TGTGCCAGCAGTTTAGACAGGGGGCGAATTTACTATGGCTACACCTTC
NA,TRBD1,TRBV9,TRBJ1-4,CASSVAGTASGGNEKLFF,TGTGCCAGCAGCGTAGCCGGGACAGCATCAGGAGGGAATGAAAAACTGTTTTTT
NA,NA,TRBV28,TRBJ1-2,CASSPLGAKNYGYTF,TGTGCCAGCAGTCCCTTAGGGGCGAAGAACTATGGCTACACCTTC
NA,NA,TRBV2,TRBJ1-1,CASRETKSNTEAFF,TGTGCCAGCAGGGAAACAAAATCCAACACTGAAGCTTTCTTT
NA,TRBD1,TRBV28,TRBJ1-1,CASSPGQGKPEAFF,TGTGCCAGCAGTCCGGGACAGGGCAAGCCTGAAGCTTTCTTT
NA,TRBD1,TRBV28,TRBJ1-2,CASSPGQDNYGYTF,TGTGCCAGCAGTCCTGGACAGGATAACTATGGCTACACCTTC
NA,NA,TRBV28,TRBJ2-3,CASSLRTGSSSSDTQYF,TGTGCCAGCAGTCTCCGTACAGGGAGTAGTTCTTCAGATACGCAGTATTTT
NA,TRBD2,TRBV2,TRBJ2-1,CASVGGGLAGPKYNEQFF,TGTGCCAGCGTCGGGGGAGGACTAGCGGGGCCAAAATACAATGAGCAGTTCTTC
few,NA,TRBV6-5,TRBJ2-7,CAHRVHEQYF,TGTGCGCACAGGGTCCACGAGCAGTACTTC
NA,NA,TRBV21-1,TRBJ2-5,CASSKPRGQETQYF,TGTGCCAGCAGCAAGCCCAGGGGGCAAGAGACCCAGTACTTC
NA,NA,TRBV28,TRBJ1-1,CASSLLSAENTEAFF,TGTGCCAGCAGTTTATTGTCAGCGGAGAACACTGAAGCTTTCTTT
NA,TRBD1,TRBV5-1,TRBJ1-2,CASSLEAQGAGGYTF,TGCGCCAGCAGCTTGGAAGCCCAGGGGGCGGGTGGCTACACCTTC
NA,TRBD1,TRBV2,TRBJ2-3,CASRTGSDTQYF,TGTGCCAGCAGGACAGGGTCGGATACGCAGTATTTT
NA,TRBD2,TRBV3-1/TRBV3-2,TRBJ2-7,CASSQAGGVTYEQYF,TGTGCCAGCAGCCAGGCGGGGGGGGTCACGTACGAGCAGTACTTC
once,TRBD2,TRBV11-2,TRBJ2-5,CASSYKGTNQETQYF,TGTGCCAGCAGCTATAAAGGGACTAACCAAGAGACCCAGTACTTC
NA,TRBD1,TRBV10-3,TRBJ2-7,CAISGTGYEQYF,TGTGCCATCAGCGGGACAGGATACGAGCAGTACTTC
NA,TRBD1,TRBV27,TRBJ1-2,CASSITQGGTYGYTF,TGTGCCAGCAGTATCACACAGGGGGGTACATATGGCTACACCTTC
NA,NA,TRBV7-9,TRBJ1-1,CASSDRRRMNTEAFF,TGTGCCAGCAGCGACAGGAGAAGGATGAACACTGAAGCTTTCTTT
NA,NA,TRBV3-1/TRBV3-2,TRBJ2-1,CASSQESRSSYNEQFF,TGTGCCAGCAGCCAAGAGTCCCGGAGCTCCTACAATGAGCAGTTCTTC
NA,TRBD1,TRBV3-1/TRBV3-2,TRBJ1-1,CASSFRDRGRKNTEAFF,TGTGCCAGCAGCTTCCGGGACAGGGGGCGGAAGAACACTGAAGCTTTCTTT
NA,TRBD2,TRBV18,TRBJ2-1,CASSLGLAGYNEQFF,TGTGCCAGCTCTCTAGGACTAGCGGGATACAATGAGCAGTTCTTC
NA,TRBD1,TRBV5-4,TRBJ1-3,CASSRDSLSGNTIYF,TGTGCCAGCAGCCGGGACAGCCTCTCTGGAAACACCATATATTTT